The rows below give T cell receptor beta chains drawn from one sample of a study of T cells in localized non-small cell lung cancer. Data came from immunoSEQ multiplex PCR; TCRdb stores just in-frame clones and leaves some out. The sample consists of just under 80,000 clones, around 81% of them appearing once. This specimen consisted of peripheral blood, obtained before any cancer treatment. Receptors originate from a female donor of 60 years or more with stage I lung adenocarcinoma. The conserved cysteine and the conserved F or W are not part of the CDR3 here.

>TRBJ1-1|TRBV7-8
ASSVIGGADTEAF
>TRBJ1-1|TRBV9
ASSVVGENTEAF
>TRBJ2-7|TRBV5-4
ASSPTSGRAYEQY
>TRBJ1-2|TRBV5-6
ASSTRLGGYT
>TRBJ1-1|TRBV18
ASMVGANTEAF
>TRBJ2-7|TRBV5-4
ASSYRGGEQY
>TRBJ2-5|TRBV7-6
ASSLASYTSETQY
>TRBJ2-3|TRBV7-6
ASSRDGTLSTDTQY
>TRBJ1-2|TRBV19
ASSTSRQGAYYGYT
>TRBJ2-2|TRBV19
ASRLAGVGSTGELF
>TRBJ1-3|TRBV7-2
ASSFAGTKSGNTIY
>TRBJ1-1|TRBV5-1
ASSLAQGSNTEAF
>TRBJ1-2|TRBV27
ASGQNYGYT